This T cell receptor beta chain was documented in a study of vaccination effects on CD4 cells after COVID-19. To note about this clone: Its specificity is unknown.

Antigen-specific CD4+ T cells were first expanded with viral peptide pools by the ViraFEST assay and only then sequenced. The culture ran for approximately 10 days, and then CD4+ T cells were isolated. Either the BNT162b2 or mRNA-1273 vaccine was given to participants in two doses. Sequenced by immunoSEQ multiplex PCR; TCRdb stores in-frame clones only, minus some. The table records roughly 55,000 clones, just under 80% of them present only once. From germline, CDR1 is MNHEY and CDR2 SMNVEV (reference sequence). CDR3 size: 14 residues. V was trimmed by 8 bases and J by 0 bases, leaving 12 bases between them.

This material consisted of CD4+ T cells from PBMCs cultured with HCoV-OC43 spike peptides, taken after COVID-19 vaccination. Subset defined: HCoV-OC43 spike overlapping peptide pool stimulation. This rearrangement joins TRBV27 to TRBJ2-3; D is ambiguous. The receptor's source is a human donor who received a COVID-19 vaccine. CDR3 DNA: TGTGCCAGCTCGCATATACGGAGCACAGATACGCAGTATTTT. It codes for CASSHIRSTDTQYF.